The 3 T cell receptor beta chains in this list originate from one sample, sequenced in a study of cytotoxic CD8 clonotypes in ibrutinib-treated CLL. TCRdb's copy holds only in-frame clones and misses some; the assay was immunoSEQ multiplex PCR. The data contain 130,000 or so clones, less than 90% of them singletons. Sequenced here: PBMCs, sampled after 24 months of ibrutinib treatment. Receptor source: a human donor with chronic lymphocytic leukemia.

The V gene is TRBV10-1, the J gene TRBJ2-1; 8 bases fit TRBD2. The germline V gene encodes CDR1 WNHNN and CDR2 SYGVQD (reference sequence). The CDR3 sequence is 15 residues long. Germline trimming cut 4 bases from V and 7 bases from J; bases unmatched to any gene: 9. The CDR3 sequence is CASSGGGLVTNEQFF. The CDR3 DNA follows: TGCGCCAGCAGTGGAGGGGGACTAGTGACTAATGAGCAGTTCTTC.

The chain carries TRBV7-6 and TRBJ2-3, with 7 bases aligning to TRBD2. The CDR3 length is 15 residues. In germline, CDR1 is SGHVS, CDR2 FNYEAQ. With 2 bases clipped from V and 6 bases from J, the junction kept 8 bases outside the gene matches. The DNA of the CDR3 is TGTGCCAGCAGCTTACTAAGCGGGGATGGGGATACGCAGTATTTT. Protein: CASSLLSGDGDTQYF.

The chain uses TRBV5-5 and TRBJ1-6, with 7 bases lining up with TRBD1. In germline, CDR1 is SGHKS, CDR2 YYEKEE (reference sequence). V lost 1 base to trimming and J lost 9 bases; unmatched junction nucleotides: 7. The length of the CDR3 is 15 residues. CDR3 DNA: TGTGCCAGCAGCTTGACCCTGACAGGGCTTTCACCCCTCCACTTT. Its protein product is CASSLTLTGLSPLHF.